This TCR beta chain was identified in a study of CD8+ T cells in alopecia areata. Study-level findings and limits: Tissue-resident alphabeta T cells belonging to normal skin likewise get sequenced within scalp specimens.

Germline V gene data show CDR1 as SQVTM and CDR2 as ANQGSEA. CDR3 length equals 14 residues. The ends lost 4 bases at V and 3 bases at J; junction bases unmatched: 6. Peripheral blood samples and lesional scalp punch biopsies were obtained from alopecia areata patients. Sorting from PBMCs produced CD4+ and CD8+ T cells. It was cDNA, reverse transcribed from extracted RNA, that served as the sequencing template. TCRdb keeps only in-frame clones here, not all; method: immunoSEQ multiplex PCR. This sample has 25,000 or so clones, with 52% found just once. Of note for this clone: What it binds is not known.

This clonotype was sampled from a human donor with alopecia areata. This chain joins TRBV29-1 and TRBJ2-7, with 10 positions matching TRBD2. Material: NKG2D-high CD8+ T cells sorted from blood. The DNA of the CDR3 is TGCAGCGTTGGTAGCGGGAGGCCTGACTACGAGCAGTACTTC. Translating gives CSVGSGRPDYEQYF.